Included here is one T cell receptor beta chain sequence, with context. Authors' analysis steps: By means of reference gene primer amplification, nucleated cell counts were estimated. Profiling relied on immunoSEQ multiplex PCR, and the TCRdb table lists in-frame clones only, not all of them. V, J and clone size are taken as reported in that table, and D and trimming were inferred from the DNA itself. In the table there are roughly 150,000 clones, roughly 80% of which are singletons. The CDR3 consists of 15 residues. In germline, CDR1 is SGHTA, CDR2 FQGTGA. With V trimmed by 5 bases and J by 2 bases, 7 bases remained unmatched. The data originate from a study of blood T cell repertoires in COVID-19. Looking at the study overall: Samples taken during acute and convalescent COVID-19 were collected in the United States, Italy and Spain.

J is TRBJ2-3 and V is TRBV7-3, with 7 bases fitting TRBD2. Sequenced input: peripheral blood. The receptor was derived from a man aged 60 to 75 with acute or convalescent COVID-19. CDR3 DNA sequence: TGTGCCAGCAGCCCGAATGGGAGGGACACAGATACGCAGTATTTT. Translating gives CASSPNGRDTDTQYF.